Shown below are 23 T cell receptor beta chains from a single sample sequenced in a study of early T cells in non-severe SARS-CoV-2 infection. One entry per CDR3 protein results from TCRdb running MiXCR on the 5' RACE reads. The profile shows more than 45,000 distinct CDR3 sequences, under 15% of them singletons. Sequencing was done on a sample of whole blood. These receptors all come from an adult who was a healthcare worker with PCR-confirmed SARS-CoV-2 infection or an uninfected control (not recorded which).

V usage is TRBV4-1 and J usage is TRBJ1-5; D is undetermined. V was trimmed by 1 base and J by 5 bases, leaving 9 bases between them. This CDR3 region has 14 residues. Germline CDR1 is MGHRA and CDR2 is YSYEKL. The CDR3 spells CASSQGYGDQPQHF. In DNA, the CDR3 is TGCGCCAGCAGCCAAGGGTACGGGGATCAGCCCCAGCATTTT.

This clonotype appeared a few times. The chain carries TRBV7-3 and TRBJ1-1; D is unclear. Trimming took 3 bases from V and 1 from J, leaving 6 bases between them. CDR1 and CDR2 from the germline V gene are SGHTA and FQGTGA. The CDR3 consists of 13 residues. The CDR3 here is CASSFAANTEAFF. The CDR3 coding sequence is TGTGCCAGCAGCTTCGCAGCGAACACTGAAGCTTTCTTT.

This clonotype was observed a handful of times. The J gene is TRBJ1-1, the V gene TRBV15; no firm D call. Germline V gene lookup returns CDR1 LNHNV and CDR2 YYDKDF (reference sequence). With 1 base removed from V and 0 bases from J, the gap between germline ends came to 3 bases. The CDR3 covers 13 residues. CDR3 loop: CATSRAVNTEAFF. The CDR3 region has the DNA TGTGCCACCAGCAGAGCGGTGAACACTGAAGCTTTCTTT.

In this sample, this clonotype turned up many times. CDR3 amino acids: CASSFSGRAGGTGELFF. The CDR3 DNA reads TGTGCCAGTAGTTTTAGCGGGAGGGCCGGCGGCACCGGGGAGCTGTTTTTT. The chain is built from TRBV19 and TRBJ2-2; 11 bases fit TRBD2. V lost 5 bases to trimming and J lost 4 bases; unmatched junction nucleotides: 9. This CDR3 is built from 17 residues. Germline V lookup: CDR1 LNHDA, CDR2 SQIVND (reference sequence).

This clonotype was seen at least ten times. V and J are TRBV4-1 and TRBJ1-2; D call uncertain. Between the trimmed V and J ends, which lost 4 bases and 3 bases, there was a span of 15 bases. Germline loops: CDR1 MGHRA, CDR2 YSYEKL. The length of the CDR3 is 15 residues. CDR3 in DNA: TGCGCCAGCAGCCCTCAATCCCGGGCAGACTATGGCTACACCTTC. This codes for CASSPQSRADYGYTF.

This clonotype was seen repeatedly, ten times or more. This sequence joins TRBV29-1 and TRBJ2-3, with unresolved D. Germline loops: CDR1 SQVTM, CDR2 ANQGSEA. V gave up 4 bases and J gave up 2 bases, with 7 bases separating them. The CDR3 runs to 12 residues. The CDR3: CSVGAATDTQYF. In nucleotides, the CDR3 is TGCAGCGTTGGAGCAGCCACAGATACGCAGTATTTT.

At least ten counts were recorded for this clonotype. This sequence joins TRBV5-1 and TRBJ2-1; D is perhaps TRBD2 (6 bases). Germline CDR1 reads SGHRS; CDR2 reads YFSETQ. The V end was cut by 6 bases, the J end by 0 bases, with 13 bases between. The CDR3 covers 15 residues. CDR3 DNA: TGCGCCAGCACCATAGCGGATACCTCCTACAATGAGCAGTTCTTC. It translates to CASTIADTSYNEQFF.

The V and J genes are TRBV11-2 and TRBJ1-1; no clear D gene. Trimming cost V 5 bases and J 4 bases, with 11 bases left between them. This CDR3 contains 13 residues. The germline gives CDR1 SGHAT, CDR2 FQNNGV. CDR3 region: CASSAQEGTEAFF. The CDR3 DNA is TGTGCCAGCAGCGCCCAGGAGGGCACTGAAGCTTTCTTT.

This clonotype was recorded a few times. V and J are TRBV12-3 or TRBV12-4 and TRBJ1-3; TRBD1 matches 8 bases. V was pared by 5 bases and J by 6 bases, with 6 bases of the junction left unmatched. CDR3 length: 14 residues. CDR3 coding DNA: TGTGCCAGCAGTCCCGGACAGGGTGAAAACACCATATATTTT. It codes for CASSPGQGENTIYF.

The chain couples TRBV20-1 to TRBJ2-1; TRBD2 is a possible D gene (6 bases). The length of the CDR3 is 16 residues. Germline CDR1 and CDR2: DFQATT and SNEGSKA (reference sequence). V gave up 0 bases and J gave up 3 bases, with 15 bases separating them. Here the CDR3 DNA reads TGCAGTGCTAGAGATATTGGCGGGACCCTCTACAATGAGCAGTTCTTC. As protein: CSARDIGGTLYNEQFF.

This clonotype was seen more than once but under ten times. The chain couples TRBV29-1 to TRBJ2-7, with 8 bases matching TRBD2. V gave up 5 bases and J gave up 4 bases; unmatched junction bases: 7. The CDR3 length is 13 residues. Germline CDR1 and CDR2: SQVTM and ANQGSEA. CDR3 sequence (DNA): TGCAGCGTTTCCCGAGCGGGAGCTTACGAGCAGTACTTC. The encoded protein is CSVSRAGAYEQYF.

This clonotype was seen a few times. V gene TRBV27 combines with J gene TRBJ1-2; the D is unclear. Germline-derived CDR1 and CDR2 are MNHEY and SMNVEV (reference sequence). This CDR3 contains 15 residues. Trimming cost V 3 bases and J 8 bases, with 19 bases left between them. In DNA, the CDR3 is TGTGCCAGCAGTTTTGGTGAAAACAGTTTGGAGGGCTACACCTTC. Protein product: CASSFGENSLEGYTF.

The gene calls are TRBV5-4 and TRBJ2-5; a possible D gene is TRBD2 (5 bases). The germline V gene has CDR1 SGHNT and CDR2 YYREEE (reference sequence). Trimming stripped 4 bases from V and 7 bases from J, with 14 bases between. This CDR3 spans 13 amino acids. Here the CDR3 DNA reads TGTGCCAGCAGCGTGGACTCGCCCGGGACCCAGTACTTC. Translation gives CASSVDSPGTQYF.

This clonotype showed up just a few times. The V call is TRBV5-1, the J call TRBJ2-5; D is perhaps TRBD1 (5 bases). CDR1 is SGHRS, CDR2 YFSETQ, per germline. Trimming pared 4 bases from V and 1 base from J, leaving 8 bases between. This CDR3 has 13 residues. As DNA, the CDR3 is TGCGCCAGCAGCGACAGTGGCCAAGAGACCCAGTACTTC. As protein: CASSDSGQETQYF.

CDR3 in DNA: TGTGCCAGCAGTTACTCGACTGGGATCGGGGGGCACACTGAAGCTTTCTTT. This encodes CASSYSTGIGGHTEAFF. This chain links TRBV6-6 with TRBJ1-1; perhaps TRBD1 as D (6 bases). Trimming took off 0 bases at V and 3 bases at J, with 17 bases between the two ends. There are 17 residues in the CDR3. CDR1 is MNHNY and CDR2 is SVGAGI in the germline V gene (reference sequence).

The V gene is TRBV9, the J gene TRBJ2-5, with D possibly matching TRBD2 (5 bases). Germline CDR1 SGDLS, CDR2 YYNGEE. This CDR3 contains 15 residues. V lost 4 bases and J lost 1, with 14 bases in between. CDR3 coding DNA: TGTGCCAGCAGCCCCTCCCCTAGCCTCCAAGAGACCCAGTACTTC. Residues: CASSPSPSLQETQYF. Full variable domain (outside the CDR3, taken from reference TRBV9 and TRBJ2-5): DSGVTQTPKHLITATGQRVTLRCSPRSGDLSVYWYQQSLDQGLQFLIQYYNGEERAKGNILERFSAQQFPDLHSELNLSSLELGDSALYFCASSPSPSLQETQYFGPGTRLLVL.

This clonotype showed up many times. The V gene is TRBV7-9, the J gene TRBJ2-6; the D gene is possibly TRBD1 (5 bases). V was pared by 4 bases and J by 3 bases, with 16 bases between. This CDR3 spans 17 amino acids. The germline CDR1 and CDR2 sequences are SEHNR and FQNEAQ (reference sequence). CDR3 coding DNA: TGTGCCAGCAGCTCTCAGGGTGTGGCGCTTGGGGCCAACGTCCTGACTTTC. The encoded protein is CASSSQGVALGANVLTF.

This chain connects TRBV18 to TRBJ1-6; D uncertain. Germline V CDR1 and CDR2: KGHSH, LQKENI. The V end lost 3 bases, the J end lost 5 bases, and 5 bases lay between the germline ends. The CDR3 consists of 13 residues. The CDR3 DNA reads TGTGCCAGCTCACCGAATGATAATTCACCCCTCCACTTT. Amino acid sequence: CASSPNDNSPLHF. The full variable domain, its missing parts supplied by reference TRBV18 and TRBJ1-6, is NAGVMQNPRHLVRRRGQEARLRCSPMKGHSHVYWYRQLPEEGLKFMVYLQKENIIDESGMPKERFSAEFPKEGPSILRIQQVVRGDSAAYFCASSPNDNSPLHFGNGTRLTVT.

This chain joins TRBV7-6 and TRBJ2-6; D is possibly TRBD1 (5 bases). Trimming removed 4 bases at V and 2 bases at J, with 18 bases between. Germline lookup yields CDR1 SGHVS and CDR2 FNYEAQ. The length of the CDR3 is 18 residues. CDR3 nucleotides: TGTGCCAGCAGCTCGCACGGGCAGGGTAAAACTGGGGCCAACGTCCTGACTTTC. Protein sequence: CASSSHGQGKTGANVLTF.

This clonotype was observed at least ten times. This chain links TRBV5-1 with TRBJ2-2, with TRBD1 identical over 7 bases. Trimming at V came to 4 bases and at J to 7 bases, leaving 4 bases not matched to a gene. The CDR3 runs to 13 residues. Per the germline V gene, CDR1 is SGHRS and CDR2 is YFSETQ. The CDR3 protein is CASSLQGHGELFF. The CDR3 DNA sequence: TGCGCCAGCAGCCTACAGGGGCACGGGGAGCTGTTTTTT. Based on the CDR3 plus reference TRBV5-1 and TRBJ2-2, the full variable domain is KAGVTQTPRYLIKTRGQQVTLSCSPISGHRSVSWYQQTPGQGLQFLFEYFSETQRNKGNFPGRFSGRQFSNSRSEMNVSTLELGDSALYLCASSLQGHGELFFGEGSRLTVL.

This clonotype was detected a few times. V is TRBV6-4 and J is TRBJ2-3, with D possibly being TRBD2 (6 bases). CDR1 is MRHNA, CDR2 SNTAGT, per germline. V gave up 4 bases and J gave up 6 bases, with 11 bases separating them. The CDR3 sequence is 13 residues long. CDR3: CASSVSRGDTQYF. The CDR3, as DNA: TGTGCCAGCAGTGTTTCCCGGGGGGATACGCAGTATTTT.

This clonotype was picked up many times. CDR3 sequence: CSVDRGYNEQFF. In nucleotides, the CDR3 is TGCAGCGTGGACAGGGGTTACAATGAGCAGTTCTTC. The chain combines TRBV29-1 with TRBJ2-1; the match to TRBD1 covers 9 bases. The germline CDR1 and CDR2 sequences are SQVTM and ANQGSEA. The CDR3 is 12 amino acids. Trimming cost V 6 bases and J 4 bases; bases outside gene matches: 1.

The rearrangement joins TRBV27 to TRBJ2-7, with 12 bases lining up with TRBD2. Germline V CDR1 and CDR2: MNHEY, SMNVEV (reference sequence). This CDR3 is built from 15 residues. J was trimmed by 3 bases and V by 3 bases; bases with no gene match: 3. CDR3 loop: CASSLTSGRGYEQYF. For the CDR3, the DNA is TGTGCCAGCAGTTTGACTAGCGGGAGAGGCTACGAGCAGTACTTC.